The rows below give T cell receptor beta chains drawn from one sample of a study of cytomegalovirus exposure and HLA in healthy donors. Only in-frame clones appear in the TCRdb table, and some are missing; sequencing was by immunoSEQ multiplex PCR. Counted here are nearly 200,000 clones, about 79% occurring once; the ten biggest clones make up around 15%. Sequencing input: PBMCs. These receptors were taken from a woman younger than 45 in good health and CMV-seropositive. CDR3s include the opening cysteine and the closing phenylalanine or tryptophan. The D gene is left open where the match is weak. The size entry is marked missing in some rows and otherwise reads once, few, many or a size class.

v_gene: TRBV2
abundance: -
d_gene: -
j_gene: TRBJ2-1
CDR3nt: TGTGCCAGCAGTGCCCGGGAAACCTACAATGAGCAGTTCTTC
CDR3aa: CASSARETYNEQFF

v_gene: TRBV27
abundance: -
d_gene: TRBD1
j_gene: TRBJ1-1
CDR3nt: TGTGCCAGCAGTTCTCCGGACAGGGCGGATAGGGGTGAAGCTTTCTTT
CDR3aa: CASSSPDRADRGEAFF

v_gene: TRBV7-7
abundance: -
d_gene: -
j_gene: TRBJ2-2
CDR3nt: TGTGCTAGCAGCTCCAGTGACACCGGGGAGCTGTTTTTT
CDR3aa: CASSSSDTGELFF

v_gene: TRBV5-1
abundance: -
d_gene: TRBD2
j_gene: TRBJ2-1
CDR3nt: TGCGCCAGCAGCTTGAGTCTAGCGGGAGCTTACAATGAGCAGTTCTTC
CDR3aa: CASSLSLAGAYNEQFF

v_gene: TRBV6-5
abundance: -
d_gene: TRBD2
j_gene: TRBJ2-1
CDR3nt: TGTGCCAGCAGCGCGGGAGGGCCGTCTGAGCAGTTCTTC
CDR3aa: CASSAGGPSEQFF

v_gene: TRBV6-1
abundance: -
d_gene: TRBD1
j_gene: TRBJ1-2
CDR3nt: TGTGCCAGCAGATCTGGACAGGGGACCTATGGCTACACCTTC
CDR3aa: CASRSGQGTYGYTF

v_gene: TRBV4-1
abundance: few
d_gene: -
j_gene: TRBJ1-5
CDR3nt: TGCGCCAGCAGCCAGTCACAGGTTCCCAATCAGCCCCAGCATTTT
CDR3aa: CASSQSQVPNQPQHF

v_gene: TRBV7-2
abundance: -
d_gene: -
j_gene: TRBJ2-1
CDR3nt: TGTGCCAGCAGCGCCGGGACACCCTTGGGTGAGCAGTTCTTC
CDR3aa: CASSAGTPLGEQFF

v_gene: TRBV4-1
abundance: few
d_gene: -
j_gene: TRBJ1-1
CDR3nt: TGCGCCAGCAGCCAAGATTGGCGGGGTGACACTGAAGCTTTCTTT
CDR3aa: CASSQDWRGDTEAFF

v_gene: TRBV4-2
abundance: -
d_gene: -
j_gene: TRBJ2-1
CDR3nt: TGTGCCAGCAGCCAAGATCTGGCTAGCCATAGGGATGAGCAGTTCTTC
CDR3aa: CASSQDLASHRDEQFF

v_gene: TRBV7-9
abundance: -
d_gene: -
j_gene: TRBJ2-1
CDR3nt: TGTGCCAGCAGCTTTAGCCTAAGGGAGCAGTTCTTC
CDR3aa: CASSFSLREQFF

v_gene: TRBV9
abundance: once
d_gene: -
j_gene: TRBJ2-2
CDR3nt: TGTGCCAGCAGCGAGGGGGTGGGGACCGGGGAGCTGTTTTTT
CDR3aa: CASSEGVGTGELFF

v_gene: TRBV27
abundance: -
d_gene: TRBD1
j_gene: TRBJ2-1
CDR3nt: TGTGCCAGCAGGGGACAGGGGGCGCGGAATGAGCAGTTCTTC
CDR3aa: CASRGQGARNEQFF

v_gene: TRBV27
abundance: -
d_gene: -
j_gene: TRBJ1-2
CDR3nt: TGTGCCAGCAGTTCTCCCGGGCGGGGAGGTGGCTACACCTTC
CDR3aa: CASSSPGRGGGYTF

v_gene: TRBV25-1
abundance: -
d_gene: -
j_gene: TRBJ2-1
CDR3nt: TGTGCCAGCAGTGAAGGTCCAGGCTACAATGAGCAGTTCTTC
CDR3aa: CASSEGPGYNEQFF

v_gene: TRBV4-2
abundance: -
d_gene: -
j_gene: TRBJ2-1
CDR3nt: TGTGCCAGCAGCCAAGATCAGTCCAGAACTGAGCAGTTCTTC
CDR3aa: CASSQDQSRTEQFF

v_gene: TRBV27
abundance: -
d_gene: TRBD1
j_gene: TRBJ2-7
CDR3nt: TGTGCCAGCAAAACAGGGGTGCGATACGAGCAGTACTTC
CDR3aa: CASKTGVRYEQYF

v_gene: TRBV7-6
abundance: few
d_gene: -
j_gene: TRBJ2-7
CDR3nt: TGTGCCAGCAGCGCTCAGGGCTACGAGCAGTACTTC
CDR3aa: CASSAQGYEQYF